A single sample is the source of the 9 T cell receptor beta chains below, sequenced in a study of blood T cells in healthy people across ages. Next came a second PCR, run for about 6 to 11 cycles, which used a sample-barcoded 5' primer along with a J-beta primer mix. TCRdb independently ran MiXCR on the 5' RACE reads; one entry per CDR3 protein. The sample comprises more than 900,000 distinct CDR3 sequences, almost 25% of which are singletons, and around 0.7% rests with the top ten. The same data also contributed to another study, on T cells of mothers and their children.

The sequenced sample was blood. The receptors stem from a girl aged 2 to 10 in good health.

This clonotype came up a few times. The chain carries TRBV12-3 or TRBV12-4 and TRBJ2-2; D ambiguous. Trimming stripped 3 bases from V and 6 bases from J, with 8 bases between. There are 13 residues in the CDR3. In DNA, the CDR3 is TGTGCCAGCAGTTTCGCAGGCGCCGGGGAGCTGTTTTTT. This translates into CASSFAGAGELFF.

This clonotype was observed a few times. The gene calls are TRBV24-1 and TRBJ2-7, with D uncertain. Trimming took off 5 bases at V and 2 bases at J, with 9 bases between the two ends. There are 13 residues in the CDR3. The germline V gene has CDR1 KGHDR and CDR2 SFDVKD. As DNA, the CDR3 is TGTGCCACCAGTGGTAGCAGAACCTACGAGCAGTACTTC. This translates into CATSGSRTYEQYF.

This chain uses TRBV9 with TRBJ2-3; 8 bases are a match to TRBD1. The V gene's germline CDR1 is SGDLS and CDR2 YYNGEE. The CDR3 extends over 17 amino acids. J gave up 2 bases and V 2 bases, and 10 bases lay outside the gene matches. CDR3: CASSVSPQGAVTDTQYF. CDR3 DNA sequence: TGTGCCAGCAGCGTGAGTCCGCAGGGGGCTGTCACAGATACGCAGTATTTT.

The chain links TRBV11-1 to TRBJ1-1; tentatively, D is TRBD1 (6 bases). Between the trimmed V and J ends, which lost 4 bases and 0 bases, there was a span of 15 bases. Germline V gene data show CDR1 as SGHAT and CDR2 as FQDESV (reference sequence). The CDR3 length is 16 residues. The CDR3 region is CASSSWGGRVNTEAFF. In DNA, the CDR3 is TGTGCCAGCAGCTCCTGGGGGGGCAGGGTGAACACTGAAGCTTTCTTT.

V and J are TRBV18 and TRBJ2-1; 10 bases agree with TRBD1. This CDR3 is 16 amino acids long. Germline CDR1 reads KGHSH; CDR2 reads LQKENI. With 5 bases clipped from V and 9 bases from J, the junction kept 13 bases outside the gene matches. CDR3: CASSSTGTGEGGEQFF. CDR3 DNA: TGTGCCAGCTCATCTACCGGGACAGGGGAAGGAGGTGAGCAGTTCTTC. Variable domain in full (rest from reference TRBV18 and TRBJ2-1): NAGVMQNPRHLVRRRGQEARLRCSPMKGHSHVYWYRQLPEEGLKFMVYLQKENIIDESGMPKERFSAEFPKEGPSILRIQQVVRGDSAAYFCASSSTGTGEGGEQFFGPGTRLTVL.

The rearrangement joins TRBV12-3 or TRBV12-4 to TRBJ2-3; 7 positions agree with TRBD1. The CDR3 sequence is 15 residues long. V trimming: 3 bases; J trimming: 1 base; junction bases outside the gene matches: 4. The CDR3 sequence: CASSFHRGRTDTQYF. CDR3 coding DNA: TGTGCCAGCAGTTTTCACAGGGGCCGCACAGATACGCAGTATTTT.

The rearrangement links TRBV29-1 to TRBJ2-1, with 9 bases matching TRBD2. The germline V gene encodes CDR1 SQVTM and CDR2 ANQGSEA. The junction had 17 bases not matched to a gene; V was cut back by 6 bases and J by 11 bases. The CDR3 loop spans 15 amino acids. CDR3 protein: CSVRSPGLAFDQQFF. CDR3 DNA sequence: TGCAGCGTGCGGAGCCCGGGACTAGCTTTCGACCAGCAGTTCTTC.

This clonotype was observed a few times. CDR3 DNA: TGTGCCAGTAGTATCGGCGTGGGCGAGCAGTACTTC. It translates to CASSIGVGEQYF. The V call is TRBV19, the J call TRBJ2-5; the D is unclear. The J call may not be correct, given that the DNA end is closer to TRBJ2-7. The CDR3 totals 12 residues. Germline CDR1 and CDR2: LNHDA and SQIVND (reference sequence).

V and J are TRBV2 and TRBJ2-3; D gene ambiguous. Germline loops: CDR1 SNHLY, CDR2 FYNNEI. There are 12 residues in the CDR3. V was pared by 4 bases and J by 4 bases, with 6 bases between. The CDR3: CASSAESDTQYF. The CDR3 DNA is TGTGCCAGCAGTGCAGAGTCAGATACGCAGTATTTT.